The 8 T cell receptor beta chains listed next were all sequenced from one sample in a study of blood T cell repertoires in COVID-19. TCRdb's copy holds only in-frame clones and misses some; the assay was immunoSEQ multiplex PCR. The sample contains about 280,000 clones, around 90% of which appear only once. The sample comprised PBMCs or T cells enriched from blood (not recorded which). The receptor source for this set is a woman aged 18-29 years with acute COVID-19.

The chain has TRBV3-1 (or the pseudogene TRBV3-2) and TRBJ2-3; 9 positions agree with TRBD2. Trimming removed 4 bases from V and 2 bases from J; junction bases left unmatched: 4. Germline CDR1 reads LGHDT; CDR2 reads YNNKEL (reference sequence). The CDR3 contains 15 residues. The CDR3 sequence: CASSPLGLATDTQYF. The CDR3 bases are TGTGCCAGCAGCCCCCTGGGACTAGCCACAGATACGCAGTATTTT.

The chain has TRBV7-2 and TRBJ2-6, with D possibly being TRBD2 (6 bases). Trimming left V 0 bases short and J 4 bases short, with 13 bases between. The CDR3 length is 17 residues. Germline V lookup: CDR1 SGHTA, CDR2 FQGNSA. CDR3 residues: CASSLAGTAWGANVLTF. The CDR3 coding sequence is TGTGCCAGCAGCTTAGCAGGGACTGCCTGGGGGGCCAACGTCCTGACTTTC.

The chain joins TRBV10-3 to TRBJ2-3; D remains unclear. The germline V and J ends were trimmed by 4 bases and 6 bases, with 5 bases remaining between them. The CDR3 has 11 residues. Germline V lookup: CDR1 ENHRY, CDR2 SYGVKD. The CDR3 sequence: CAISGEDTQYF. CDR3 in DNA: TGTGCCATCAGTGGAGAGGATACGCAGTATTTT.

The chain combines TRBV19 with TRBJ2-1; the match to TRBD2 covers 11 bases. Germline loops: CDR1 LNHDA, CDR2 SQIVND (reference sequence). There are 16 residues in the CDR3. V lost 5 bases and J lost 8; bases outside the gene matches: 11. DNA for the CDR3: TGTGCCAGTAGTCTAGGCCTAGCGGGAGGTAAGCATGAGCAGTTCTTC. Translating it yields CASSLGLAGGKHEQFF.

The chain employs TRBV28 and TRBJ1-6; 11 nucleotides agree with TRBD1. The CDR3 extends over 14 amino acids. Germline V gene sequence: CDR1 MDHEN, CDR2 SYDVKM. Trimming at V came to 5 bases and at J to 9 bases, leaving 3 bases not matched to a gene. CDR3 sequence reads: CASSRTGGFSPLHF. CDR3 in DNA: TGTGCCAGCAGTCGGACAGGGGGCTTTTCACCCCTCCACTTT. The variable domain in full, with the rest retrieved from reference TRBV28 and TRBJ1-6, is DVKVTQSSRYLVKRTGEKVFLECVQDMDHENMFWYRQDPGLGLRLIYFSYDVKMKEKGDIPEGYSVSREKKERFSLILESASTNQTSMYLCASSRTGGFSPLHFGNGTRLTVT.

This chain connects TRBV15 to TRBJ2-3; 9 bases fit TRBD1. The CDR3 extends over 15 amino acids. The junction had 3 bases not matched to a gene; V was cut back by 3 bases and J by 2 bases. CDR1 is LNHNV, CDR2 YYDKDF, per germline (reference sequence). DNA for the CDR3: TGTGCCACCAGCAGGGACAGGGGCTTCACAGATACGCAGTATTTT. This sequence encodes CATSRDRGFTDTQYF.

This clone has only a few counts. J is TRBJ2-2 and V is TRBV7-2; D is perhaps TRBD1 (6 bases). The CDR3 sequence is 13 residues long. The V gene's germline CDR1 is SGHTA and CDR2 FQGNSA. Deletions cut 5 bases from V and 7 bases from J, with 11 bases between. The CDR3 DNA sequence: TGTGCCAGCAGCCTCGGACAGAACGGGGAGCTGTTTTTT. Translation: CASSLGQNGELFF.

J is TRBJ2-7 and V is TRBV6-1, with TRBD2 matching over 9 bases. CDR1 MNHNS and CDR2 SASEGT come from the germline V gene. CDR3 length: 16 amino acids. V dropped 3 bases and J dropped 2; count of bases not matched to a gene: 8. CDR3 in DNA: TGTGCCAGCAGTGATCACCCAGCGGGAGGCACCTACGAGCAGTACTTC. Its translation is CASSDHPAGGTYEQYF.